This T cell receptor beta chain was recorded in a study of shared clonotypes between healthy human individuals. Study information: CD8 memory received one plate per donor, CD8 naive two, CD4 memory three and CD4 naive three.

This CDR3 has 14 residues. Trimming left V 3 bases short and J 0 bases short, with 8 bases between. In germline, CDR1 is LNHDA, CDR2 SQIVND (reference sequence). Replicate PCRs for sorted subsets used approximately 220 ng DNA; this equaled around 29,000 T cell genomes. TCRdb's table, derived via immunoSEQ multiplex PCR, lists solely in-frame clones and lacks some. Of about 2.4 million clones in the sample, 90% to 95% were seen once. In regard to this clone: What it binds is not known.

Study-wide results and limits: On the whole, naive subsets had larger estimated richness than memory subsets had. Sequencing of the sorted subsets was shown by rarefaction to be incomplete despite large depth.

Input material: naive CD4+ T cells from PBMCs. Stated subset: CD45RA+ positively selected. This TCR was recovered from a young man in good health. Some clones in this sample may be carry-over from other donors' samples. The rearrangement links TRBV19 to TRBJ1-2; D is unresolved. Here the CDR3 DNA reads TGTGCCAGTAGTATTAACAGAGCTAACTATGGCTACACCTTC. Translating gives CASSINRANYGYTF.